Listed here are 28 T cell receptor beta chains from one sample, sequenced in a study of regulatory T cells in long-lasting Graves disease. Regarding time point: newly diagnosed GD, antithyroid drugs for less than 3 months. Extracted RNA from PBMCs served as the source of the TCR library. Researchers made TCR beta libraries by using iRepertoire HTBI primers and running Arm-PCR on CDR3 regions. TCRdb reprocessed the multiplex PCR reads with MiXCR, giving one entry per CDR3 protein. The top ten hold roughly 10% of the sample, which has some 410,000 distinct CDR3 sequences, less than 20% seen once. These data were also reused for a study on T cells in Graves' hyperthyroidism and ophthalmopathy.

The sequencing here drew on peripheral blood mononuclear cells (PBMCs), taken at new diagnosis, from a patient treated with antithyroid drugs. The source is a woman aged 30 to 39 with Graves disease.

This chain connects TRBV19 to TRBJ1-5; no definite D call. This CDR3 has 14 amino acids. Trimming stripped 7 bases from V and 0 bases from J, with 10 bases between. CDR1 LNHDA and CDR2 SQIVND come from the germline V gene (reference sequence). The CDR3 here is CASKRGNSNQPQHF. Here the CDR3 DNA reads TGTGCCAGTAAGCGAGGGAATAGCAATCAGCCCCAGCATTTT.

This clonotype was recorded at least ten times. V usage is TRBV6-2 or TRBV6-3 and J usage is TRBJ2-2; weak D call: TRBD1 (5 bases). This CDR3 contains 14 residues. Trimming took off 7 bases at V and 1 base at J, with 10 bases between the two ends. Germline V lookup: CDR1 MNHEY, CDR2 SVGEGT. The CDR3: CASKTGLNTGELFF. The DNA of the CDR3 is TGTGCCAGCAAAACAGGCTTGAACACCGGGGAGCTGTTTTTT.

A remark on this clonotype: This sequence may be a read error, since a much larger clone differs from it by one base. This CDR3 fails to terminate in the conserved phenylalanine or tryptophan, so it likely reflects a read error. The chain employs TRBV9 and TRBJ1-1, with 8 bases identical to TRBD1. The germline V gene has CDR1 SGDLS and CDR2 YYNGEE. The J segment lost 0 bases and the V segment lost 3 bases, leaving 10 bases of the junction unmatched. The CDR3 loop spans 17 amino acids. The CDR3 here is CASSGGGQAPMNTEAFL. Written as DNA, the CDR3 is TGTGCCAGCAGCGGGGGGGGACAGGCCCCTATGAACACTGAAGCTTTCCTT.

This clonotype was seen at least ten times. The chain links TRBV28 to TRBJ2-1; D may correspond to TRBD1 or TRBD2 (5 bases each). The CDR3 is 14 amino acids. The V end lost 4 bases, the J end lost 6 bases, and 13 bases lay between the germline ends. The germline V gene encodes CDR1 MDHEN and CDR2 SYDVKM. CDR3 coding DNA: TGTGCCAGCAGTTCCCCGGGACCATCCAATGAGCAGTTCTTC. Translated, it gives CASSSPGPSNEQFF.

With regard to this clonotype: This may be a read error, as it is one base from a much larger clone. The rearrangement links TRBV28 to TRBJ2-1, with TRBD2 matching over 9 bases. Germline-derived CDR1 and CDR2 are MDHEN and SYDVKM. The CDR3 has 16 amino acids. The CDR3 nucleotides are TGTGCCAGCGGATCTATAGCGGGAGTATCCTACAATGAGCAGTCCTTC. Translating gives CASGSIAGVSYNEQSF. Full variable domain (outside the CDR3, taken from reference TRBV28 and TRBJ2-1): DVKVTQSSRYLVKRTGEKVFLECVQDMDHENMFWYRQDPGLGLRLIYFSYDVKMKEKGDIPEGYSVSREKKERFSLILESASTNQTSMYLCASGSIAGVSYNEQSFGPGTRLTVL.

This clonotype has at least ten counts. The chain combines TRBV28 with TRBJ2-1, with TRBD2 matching over 9 bases. The V gene end was trimmed by 4 bases and the J gene end by 1 base; junction bases not matched to a gene: 5. This CDR3 has 16 residues. Germline-derived CDR1 and CDR2 are MDHEN and SYDVKM. Written as DNA, the CDR3 is TGTGCCAGCAGTTCGTTGCTAGCGGGATCCTACAATGAGCAGTTCTTC. Protein product: CASSSLLAGSYNEQFF.

This clonotype was seen many times. The J gene is TRBJ2-7, the V gene TRBV11-2; 7 bases match TRBD2. The CDR3 is 14 amino acids. Germline values: CDR1 SGHAT, CDR2 FQNNGV. The V segment lost 6 bases and the J segment 4 bases; nucleotides outside the gene matches: 9. CDR3 bases: TGTGCCAGCAGAGTGGGGGAGGGCCTTTACGAGCAGTACTTC. Its protein is CASRVGEGLYEQYF.

This clonotype occurred many times. The chain recombines TRBV7-2 with TRBJ2-5; 14 nucleotides agree with TRBD2. J lost 6 bases, V lost 7 bases, and 7 bases had no gene match. The CDR3 length is 15 residues. Germline V gene data show CDR1 as SGHTA and CDR2 as FQGNSA. The CDR3 sequence is CASMGLAGVSKTQYF. CDR3 nucleotide sequence: TGTGCCAGCATGGGACTAGCGGGAGTTTCGAAGACCCAGTACTTC. Looking up the rest from reference TRBV7-2 and TRBJ2-5 gives the full variable domain: GAGVSQSPSNKVTEKGKDVELRCDPISGHTALYWYRQSLGQGLEFLIYFQGNSAPDKSGLPSDRFSAERTGGSVSTLTIQRTQQEDSAVYLCASMGLAGVSKTQYFGPGTRLLVL.

The chain carries TRBV19 and TRBJ2-4; TRBD2 matches 8 bases. The CDR3 length is 18 residues. The germline gives CDR1 LNHDA, CDR2 SQIVND (reference sequence). V shed 4 bases, J shed 3 bases, and the junction held 14 bases outside the gene matches. The CDR3 reads CASSRTGGPRGGKNIQYF. CDR3 in DNA: TGTGCCAGTAGTAGGACGGGAGGGCCGAGGGGGGGCAAAAACATTCAGTACTTC.

This clonotype was detected only a few times. The rearrangement uses TRBV30 and TRBJ1-6, with 7 positions matching TRBD1. The CDR3 has 18 amino acids. The germline V gene encodes CDR1 GTSNPN and CDR2 SVGIG (reference sequence). The J segment lost 9 bases and the V segment lost 0 bases, leaving 17 bases of the junction unmatched. The CDR3 DNA follows: TGTGCCTGGAGTGTACGAAGGGGGCTCCTTCGTTCGGGTTCACCCCTCCACTTT. Translating it yields CAWSVRRGLLRSGSPLHF.

Points on this clonotype: At one of its ends the junction is not consistent with the germline gene, which may arise from a read error. The chain links TRBV7-6 to TRBJ2-3; TRBD1 matches 9 bases. The germline CDR1 and CDR2 sequences are SGHVS and FNYEAQ. The CDR3 extends over 16 amino acids. The CDR3 loop is CASRPDRGSSVDTHYF. DNA of the CDR3: TGTGCCAGCAGGCCCGACAGGGGGTCCTCTGTAGATACGCACTATTTT.

The sample holds many counts of this clonotype. The CDR3 loop is CASSLEGEYEQYF. The CDR3 DNA reads as TGTGCCAGCAGCTTGGAGGGGGAATACGAGCAGTACTTC. The gene calls are TRBV5-4 and TRBJ2-7; D might be TRBD1 (6 bases). The CDR3 loop spans 13 amino acids. Per the germline V gene, CDR1 is SGHNT and CDR2 is YYREEE (reference sequence). The V and J ends lost 0 bases and 4 bases respectively, with 8 bases between them.

A few counts support this clonotype. This rearrangement joins TRBV20-1 to TRBJ2-1, with 8 bases matching TRBD2. V dropped 2 bases and J dropped 7; count of bases not matched to a gene: 13. This CDR3 is built from 16 residues. The germline gives CDR1 DFQATT, CDR2 SNEGSKA (reference sequence). CDR3: CSARTSRAGVSNEQFF. DNA for the CDR3: TGCAGTGCTAGAACAAGCCGAGCGGGAGTCTCGAATGAGCAGTTCTTC.

This clonotype has ten or more counts. CDR3 DNA sequence: TGTGCCAGCAGTAGTCAGGGATACTCCTACGAGCAGTACTTC. Its protein product is CASSSQGYSYEQYF. The gene calls are TRBV6-1 and TRBJ2-7, with D tentatively TRBD1 (5 bases). Germline lookup yields CDR1 MNHNS and CDR2 SASEGT. The CDR3 totals 14 residues. V lost 5 bases, J lost 0 bases, and 11 bases lay in between.

As to this clonotype: Without the conserved terminal phenylalanine or tryptophan, this CDR3 likely stems from a read error. V and J are TRBV9 and TRBJ1-1; a weak D match, TRBD1 (6 bases). The CDR3 has 15 residues. V shed 0 bases and J shed 0 bases, with 9 bases lying between them. Germline V gene sequence: CDR1 SGDLS, CDR2 YYNGEE. The CDR3 coding sequence is TGTGCCAGCAGCGTAGGGGGGCGGGTGAACACTGAAGCTTTCTCT. Translated: CASSVGGRVNTEAFS.

This clonotype was counted many times. The chain employs TRBV2 and TRBJ2-1; no firm D call. This CDR3 region has 14 residues. The germline gives CDR1 SNHLY, CDR2 FYNNEI. The V and J ends lost 4 bases and 8 bases respectively, with 15 bases between them. CDR3 amino acids: CASSAIAAFDEQFF. CDR3 DNA: TGTGCCAGCAGTGCCATTGCAGCGTTTGATGAGCAGTTCTTC.

This chain joins TRBV6-2 or TRBV6-3 and TRBJ2-3; no definite D call. V shed 10 bases and J shed 1 base, with 15 bases lying between them. Germline CDR1 MNHEY, CDR2 SVGEGT. The CDR3 runs 14 residues. CDR3 bases: TGTGCCACCATTTCCCCGGGTGGCACAGATACGCAGTATTTT. Protein: CATISPGGTDTQYF.

The V and J genes are TRBV4-1 and TRBJ1-1; D ambiguous. Germline CDR1 is MGHRA and CDR2 is YSYEKL. The CDR3 contains 13 residues. V lost 0 bases and J lost 11, with 13 bases in between. The DNA of the CDR3 is TGCGCCAGCAGCCAAGACCCCAAACTGGTCGCTTTCTTT. Residues: CASSQDPKLVAFF.

This clonotype was counted between two and nine times. This rearrangement joins TRBV28 to TRBJ1-6; no clear D. The V gene's germline CDR1 is MDHEN and CDR2 SYDVKM. This CDR3 contains 15 residues. The V end was cut by 2 bases, the J end by 7 bases, with 12 bases between. This CDR3 reads CASSLDGRSNSPLHF. CDR3 DNA sequence: TGTGCCAGCAGTTTAGACGGCAGATCGAATTCACCCCTCCACTTT.

In the case of this clonotype: One base away lies a much larger clone, so this may be a sequencing read error. The chain is built from TRBV7-2 and TRBJ2-7, with 11 bases that match TRBD2. CDR1 and CDR2 from the germline V gene are SGHTA and FQGNSA. The CDR3 covers 14 residues. The CDR3, as DNA: TGTGCCAGCAGCTCGACTAGCGGGAAGTACGGGCAGTACTTC. This encodes CASSSTSGKYGQYF.

This clonotype showed up many times. The junction departs from the called germline gene at one end, perhaps through a read error. The V and J genes are TRBV4-1 and TRBJ1-5; D might be TRBD1 (5 bases). Germline-derived CDR1 and CDR2 are MGHRA and YSYEKL. The CDR3 covers 14 residues. The DNA for the CDR3 is TGTGCCAGCAGTCGGGGCAGGGGCAATCAGCCCCAGCATTTT. Amino acids: CASSRGRGNQPQHF.

In its sample, this clonotype was seen many times. This chain links TRBV11-2 with TRBJ1-1; TRBD1 matches 7 bases. V shed 2 bases, J shed 5 bases, and the junction held 8 bases outside the gene matches. Germline CDR1 is SGHAT and CDR2 is FQNNGV. The CDR3 covers 15 residues. Here the CDR3 DNA reads TGTGCCAGCAGCTTACATAGGGGGCTGAGGACTGAAGCTTTCTTT. Residues: CASSLHRGLRTEAFF.

The chain combines TRBV6-2 or TRBV6-3 with TRBJ1-2; D remains ambiguous. Per the germline V gene, CDR1 is MNHEY and CDR2 is SVGEGT. The CDR3 is 14 residues long. Trimming removed 2 bases at V and 4 bases at J, with 11 bases between. This CDR3 reads CASSYVGSGYGYTF. CDR3 in DNA: TGTGCCAGCAGTTACGTGGGATCAGGCTATGGCTACACCTTC.

On this clonotype itself: A clone one base away is much larger, so this may be a read error. This chain uses TRBV6-1 with TRBJ2-7, with 7 nucleotides matching TRBD2. CDR3 size: 13 residues. The junction had 5 bases not matched to a gene; V was cut back by 6 bases and J by 3 bases. Germline V CDR1 and CDR2: MNHNS, SASEGT. The CDR3 DNA sequence: TGTGCCAGCAGGTGGGCTAGCGGCTACGAGCAGTACTTC. Encoded protein: CASRWASGYEQYF.

The V call is TRBV3-1, the J call TRBJ2-1, with a weak D call TRBD2 (5 bases). The CDR3 extends over 17 amino acids. Per the germline V gene, CDR1 is LGHDT and CDR2 is YNNKEL (reference sequence). Trimming took 3 bases from V and 0 from J, leaving 15 bases between them. The CDR3 spells CASSQVGWRSSYNEQFF. Here the CDR3 DNA reads TGTGCCAGCAGCCAGGTCGGTTGGAGGAGCTCCTACAATGAGCAGTTCTTC.

The sample holds many counts of this clonotype. The CDR3 DNA reads TGCGCCAGCAGTGAGTCCAGGACAGGGAGCACAGATACGCAGTATTTT. As protein: CASSESRTGSTDTQYF. The chain recombines TRBV10-1 with TRBJ2-3, with 8 bases matching TRBD1. Trimming cost V 0 bases and J 0 bases; bases outside gene matches: 2. The CDR3 contains 16 residues. Germline V gene lookup returns CDR1 WNHNN and CDR2 SYGVQD (reference sequence).

The table lists this clonotype with many counts. The chain has TRBV7-9 and TRBJ2-3, with D possibly TRBD2 on 6 matching bases. From germline, CDR1 is SEHNR and CDR2 FQNEAQ (reference sequence). This CDR3 has 15 residues. The V and J ends lost 5 bases and 5 bases respectively, with 17 bases between them. The DNA of the CDR3 is TGTGCCAGCAGCCTCCGACTAGAAGAGGGAGATACGCAGTATTTT. This sequence encodes CASSLRLEEGDTQYF. Together with reference TRBV7-9 and TRBJ2-3, the CDR3 gives the full variable domain: DTGVSQNPRHKITKRGQNVTFRCDPISEHNRLYWYRQTLGQGPEFLTYFQNEAQLEKSRLLSDRFSAERPKGSFSTLEIQRTEQGDSAMYLCASSLRLEEGDTQYFGPGTRLTVL.

The chain carries TRBV14 and TRBJ2-1, with D possibly matching TRBD2 (7 bases). V was shortened by 5 bases and J by 9 bases, with 23 bases between the two germline ends. CDR1 is SGHDN and CDR2 is FVKESK in the germline V gene. The CDR3 has 16 residues. This CDR3 is CASSKRDIDWRSEQFF. CDR3 in DNA: TGTGCCAGCAGCAAGCGGGACATCGACTGGAGGAGTGAGCAGTTCTTC.